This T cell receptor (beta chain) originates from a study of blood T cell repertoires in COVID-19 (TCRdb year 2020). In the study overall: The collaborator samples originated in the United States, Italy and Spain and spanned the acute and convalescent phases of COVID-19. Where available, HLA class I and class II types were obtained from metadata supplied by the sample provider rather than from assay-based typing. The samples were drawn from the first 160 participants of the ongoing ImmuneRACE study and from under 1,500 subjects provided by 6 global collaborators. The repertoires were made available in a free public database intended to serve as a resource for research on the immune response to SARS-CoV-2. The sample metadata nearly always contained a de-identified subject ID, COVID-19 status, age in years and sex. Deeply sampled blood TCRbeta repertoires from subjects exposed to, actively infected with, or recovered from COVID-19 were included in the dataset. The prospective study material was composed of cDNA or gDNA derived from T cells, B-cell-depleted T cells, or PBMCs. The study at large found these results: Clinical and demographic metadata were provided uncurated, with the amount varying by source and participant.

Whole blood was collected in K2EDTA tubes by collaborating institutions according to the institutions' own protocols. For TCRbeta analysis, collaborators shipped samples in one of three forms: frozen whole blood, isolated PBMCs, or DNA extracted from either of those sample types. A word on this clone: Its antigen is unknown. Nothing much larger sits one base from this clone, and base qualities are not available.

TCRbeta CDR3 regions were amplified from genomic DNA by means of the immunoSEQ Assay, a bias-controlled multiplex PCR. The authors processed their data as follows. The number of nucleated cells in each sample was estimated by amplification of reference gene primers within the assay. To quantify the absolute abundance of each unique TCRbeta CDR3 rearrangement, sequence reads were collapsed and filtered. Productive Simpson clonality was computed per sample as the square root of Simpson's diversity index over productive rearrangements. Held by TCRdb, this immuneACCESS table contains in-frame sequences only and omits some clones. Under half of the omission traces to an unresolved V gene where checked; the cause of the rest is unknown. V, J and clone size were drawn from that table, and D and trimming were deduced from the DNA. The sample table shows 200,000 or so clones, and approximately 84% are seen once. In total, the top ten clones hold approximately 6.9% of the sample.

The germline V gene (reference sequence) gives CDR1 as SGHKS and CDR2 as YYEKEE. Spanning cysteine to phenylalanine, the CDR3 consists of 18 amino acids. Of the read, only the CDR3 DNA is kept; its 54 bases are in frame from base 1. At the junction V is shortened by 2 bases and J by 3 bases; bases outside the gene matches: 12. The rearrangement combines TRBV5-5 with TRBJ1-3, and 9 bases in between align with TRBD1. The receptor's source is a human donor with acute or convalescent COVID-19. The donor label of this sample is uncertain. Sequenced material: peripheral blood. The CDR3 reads CASSFFARTGEYGNTIYF. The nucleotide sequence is TGTGCCAGCAGCTTCTTTGCTAGGACAGGGGAGTATGGAAACACCATATATTTT.